Listed below are T cell receptor beta chains from one sample, sequenced in a study of identical twins. TCRdb processed the 5' RACE reads anew with MiXCR; each CDR3 protein has one entry. The repertoire holds hundreds of thousands of distinct CDR3 sequences, 15% to 20% seen once, with under 15% in the top ten. This sample was also put to use in a study of T cells expressing NK-cell markers.

Sequencing was carried out using PBMCs. Receptor source: a woman in her late teens or twenties in good health. Both conserved end residues are part of each CDR3. D genes are given only for firm matches. Expanded clones get a size class; other rows say once, few or many, or leave the size out.

V gene	clone size	D gene	J gene	CDR3 protein	CDR3 DNA
TRBV18	.	.	TRBJ2-3	CASSLEGYLDTQYF	TGTGCCAGCTCACTGGAGGGATACTTGGATACGCAGTATTTT
TRBV6-5	.	.	TRBJ2-1	CASSHLFGNEQFF	TGTGCCAGCAGTCACCTTTTTGGTAATGAGCAGTTCTTC
TRBV11-1	few	.	TRBJ2-2	CASSLGSYLNTGELFF	TGTGCCAGCAGCTTAGGGTCCTATCTGAACACCGGGGAGCTGTTTTTT
TRBV6-1	.	TRBD2	TRBJ2-3	CASSVSGGGDTQYF	TGTGCCAGCAGTGTTAGCGGGGGAGGAGATACGCAGTATTTT
TRBV14	.	TRBD2	TRBJ2-4	CASSQYPPGLAGRGKNIQYF	TGTGCCAGCAGCCAATACCCCCCGGGACTAGCGGGCCGAGGCAAAAACATTCAGTACTTC
TRBV20-1	.	TRBD1	TRBJ2-4	CSARLTGRNIQYF	TGCAGTGCTAGACTGACAGGGAGAAACATTCAGTACTTC
TRBV7-2	few	.	TRBJ2-3	CASSPAPTDTQYF	TGTGCCAGCAGCCCAGCACCCACAGATACGCAGTATTTT
TRBV7-9	few	.	TRBJ1-1	CASSLGGGKAFF	TGTGCCAGCAGCTTAGGTGGGGGGAAAGCTTTCTTT
TRBV7-9	few	TRBD1	TRBJ1-2	CASSSGQPHRGYTF	TGTGCCAGCAGCTCGGGACAGCCCCACCGTGGCTACACCTTC
TRBV11-2	few	.	TRBJ2-1	CAHPGERLPFREQFF	TGTGCCCACCCGGGCGAGCGACTTCCATTCAGGGAGCAGTTCTTC
TRBV6-1	few	.	TRBJ1-3	CASSPQIRRSTGNTIYF	TGTGCCAGCAGCCCCCAAATACGTCGTAGCACTGGAAACACCATATATTTT
TRBV13	.	.	TRBJ1-1	CASSPDAMTEAFF	TGTGCCAGCAGCCCGGACGCTATGACTGAAGCTTTCTTT
TRBV6-5	.	TRBD1	TRBJ1-5	CASSYSWTGGNQPQHF	TGTGCCAGCAGTTACTCATGGACAGGGGGCAATCAGCCCCAGCATTTT
TRBV10-3	few	.	TRBJ1-1	CAISESAVMNTEAFF	TGTGCCATCAGTGAGTCGGCCGTGATGAACACTGAAGCTTTCTTT
TRBV20-1	many	.	TRBJ2-1	CSARRIPYNEQFF	TGCAGTGCCCGGAGAATCCCCTACAATGAGCAGTTCTTC
TRBV18	.	.	TRBJ2-7	CASSPLARDYEQYF	TGTGCCAGCTCACCACTGGCCAGGGACTACGAGCAGTACTTC
TRBV7-6	few	.	TRBJ2-1	CASSLEFRGRSYNEQFF	TGTGCCAGCAGCTTAGAGTTTAGGGGCCGCTCCTACAATGAGCAGTTCTTC
TRBV12-5	.	TRBD1	TRBJ1-5	CASGLTGNSNQPQHF	TGTGCTAGTGGCTTGACAGGGAATAGCAATCAGCCCCAGCATTTT
TRBV12-3/TRBV12-4	few	TRBD1	TRBJ1-4	CASSSFDRGRKLFF	TGTGCCAGCAGCTCATTCGACAGGGGTCGGAAACTGTTTTTT
TRBV29-1	.	TRBD1	TRBJ2-7	CSVVTGTVYEQYF	TGCAGCGTTGTCACCGGGACAGTCTACGAGCAGTACTTC
TRBV12-5	.	.	TRBJ2-7	CASGLVGLPAEQYF	TGTGCTAGTGGTTTGGTAGGTCTGCCGGCCGAGCAGTACTTC
TRBV6-5	few	TRBD1	TRBJ2-7	CASSYSIGRGFHEQYF	TGTGCCAGCAGTTACTCGATTGGCAGGGGGTTTCACGAGCAGTACTTC
TRBV5-1	.	TRBD1	TRBJ2-7	CASSLRPDRAYEQYF	TGCGCCAGCAGCTTGAGGCCGGACAGGGCCTACGAGCAGTACTTC
TRBV12-3/TRBV12-4	once	TRBD1	TRBJ2-3	CASSGGQGLSDTQYF	TGTGCCAGCAGTGGAGGACAGGGGTTGAGTGATACGCAGTATTTT
TRBV19	.	.	TRBJ2-7	CASSIDQGSYEQYF	TGTGCCAGTAGTATAGATCAGGGGAGCTACGAGCAGTACTTC
TRBV9	few	.	TRBJ2-3	CASSFRDGSTDTQYF	TGTGCCAGCAGCTTCCGGGACGGTAGCACAGATACGCAGTATTTT
TRBV4-1	.	TRBD2	TRBJ2-3	CASSQGLAGPIDTQYF	TGCGCCAGCAGCCAGGGACTAGCGGGGCCGATCGATACGCAGTATTTT
TRBV2	.	.	TRBJ2-1	CASMGGGSYNEQFF	TGTGCCAGCATGGGAGGGGGCTCCTACAATGAGCAGTTCTTC
TRBV29-1	.	.	TRBJ2-7	CSVLTDYEQYF	TGCAGCGTTTTGACAGACTACGAGCAGTACTTC
TRBV7-8	.	.	TRBJ2-7	CASSFGESAHSYEQYF	TGTGCCAGCAGCTTCGGTGAAAGCGCGCACTCCTACGAGCAGTACTTC
TRBV5-1	.	.	TRBJ2-7	CASSLVVGPLYEQYF	TGCGCCAGCAGCTTGGTTGTGGGGCCCCTCTACGAGCAGTACTTC
TRBV7-9	.	.	TRBJ2-2	CASSLDFVGELFF	TGTGCCAGCAGCTTAGATTTCGTCGGGGAGCTGTTTTTT
TRBV29-1	.	.	TRBJ2-1	CSVEDGWRVGYEQFF	TGCAGCGTTGAAGATGGATGGCGGGTAGGCTATGAGCAGTTCTTC
TRBV29-1	few	TRBD2	TRBJ2-3	CSAAAGGATDTQYF	TGCAGCGCCGCTGCGGGGGGGGCAACAGATACGCAGTATTTT
TRBV20-1	few	.	TRBJ2-3	CSAIPDLNPGSILGVWDTQYF	TGCAGTGCTATCCCGGACCTCAACCCCGGGTCGATACTAGGGGTATGGGATACGCAGTATTTT
TRBV20-1	.	.	TRBJ2-5	CSAKGYETQYF	TGCAGTGCTAAGGGGTACGAGACCCAGTACTTC
TRBV6-6	few	TRBD1	TRBJ2-7	CASSNRGLNEQYF	TGTGCCAGCAGCAACAGGGGGTTGAACGAGCAGTACTTC
TRBV29-1	.	.	TRBJ2-3	CSVDGVLSSTDTQYF	TGCAGCGTTGACGGCGTACTCTCTAGCACAGATACGCAGTATTTT
TRBV4-2	.	TRBD2	TRBJ2-3	CASSQRLARTDTQYF	TGTGCCAGCAGCCAGCGACTAGCCCGGACAGATACGCAGTATTTT
TRBV30	few	.	TRBJ1-2	CAWSVRAGYGYTF	TGTGCCTGGAGTGTACGGGCAGGGTATGGCTACACCTTC
TRBV5-4	.	.	TRBJ1-5	CASSFGGTSNQPQHF	TGTGCCAGCAGCTTTGGAGGGACAAGCAATCAGCCCCAGCATTTT
TRBV20-1	.	TRBD2	TRBJ2-1	CSATPPAGGQKNEQFF	TGCAGTGCTACCCCCCCCGCGGGGGGGCAAAAGAATGAGCAGTTCTTC
TRBV20-1	.	.	TRBJ1-2	CSASGLRGYGYTF	TGCAGTGCTAGCGGCCTTCGGGGCTATGGCTACACCTTC
TRBV12-3/TRBV12-4	.	TRBD1	TRBJ2-1	CASSTDRGGLNEQFF	TGTGCCAGCAGCACGGACAGGGGAGGTTTAAATGAGCAGTTCTTC
TRBV5-1	few	.	TRBJ2-2	CASSYGQTNTGELFF	TGCGCCAGCAGCTACGGACAGACGAACACCGGGGAGCTGTTTTTT
TRBV12-3/TRBV12-4	few	.	TRBJ2-3	CASSFRGTTDTQYF	TGTGCCAGCAGTTTCCGGGGAACGACAGATACGCAGTATTTT
TRBV29-1	.	.	TRBJ1-2	CSVYRTDPSAGYTF	TGCAGCGTTTATAGGACGGACCCTTCGGCGGGCTACACCTTC
TRBV7-9	.	.	TRBJ2-7	CPSSYPGVYEQYF	TGTCCCAGCAGCTACCCAGGGGTGTACGAGCAGTACTTC
TRBV20-1	few	TRBD2	TRBJ2-1	CSARDPREVREQFF	TGCAGTGCTAGAGATCCTCGGGAGGTGCGGGAGCAGTTCTTC
TRBV9	few	.	TRBJ2-1	CASSLSRGPNNEQFF	TGTGCCAGCAGCCTCTCCCGGGGGCCCAACAATGAGCAGTTCTTC